This TCR beta chain derives from a study of blood T cells in healthy people across ages (dated by TCRdb to between 2015 and 2017). Regarding the study in general: Template switching captured roughly one uniquely barcoded TCR beta cDNA molecule per two T cells in model experiments. Using deep sequencing normalized with unique cDNA molecular identifiers, the study measured how TCR beta repertoire diversity changes with age. The donors were divided into four age groups: young (average around 16 years), middle-aged (under 40), aged (around 59) and long-lived (about 84). The study analyzed two additional independent replicas of 1 million unique cDNA reads from the same blood draw for two donors, one aged 18 to 30 and one aged 80 or older. Overall study outcomes, separate from this receptor: Conclusive comparison of naive and antigen-experienced compartments was prevented by the profiling of bulk unsorted PBMCs. There was a strong correlation between observed TCR beta diversity and the percentage of naive T cells measured by flow cytometry. Compared with the aged group, the long-lived group had more naive CD4+ T cells, fewer expanded clones and increased TCR diversity, suggesting age selection. Because donor CMV infection status was unknown, age-related changes in expanded clonotypes were potentially confounded. Observed TCR beta diversity per million T cells fell roughly linearly with age, and a significant reduction was already apparent by age around 40. Total diversity estimates from one million sequenced T cells were considered lower bounds and underestimates.

Library generation was performed with 5' RACE. These reads were obtained on an Illumina HiSeq 2500. A second PCR of about 7 to 12 cycles was run with a J-beta primer mix and a sample-barcoded 5' primer. Each TCR beta cDNA molecule received a unique molecular identifier from a template-switch 5' adaptor carrying 12 random nucleotides. At least 2.5 million CDR3-containing paired-end reads were obtained from each sample. The Mint cDNA synthesis kit, primed by a TRBC-specific oligonucleotide, was used to synthesize first-strand cDNA from all RNA. Following uracil-DNA glycosylase treatment, a first 18-cycle PCR with universal primers M1SS and BC2_uni_R was performed on all cDNA. For the original study's pipeline: For normalization, 1 million high-quality reads were randomly selected from each sample, with every read carrying a distinct molecular identifier. Reads sharing molecular identifiers were discarded rather than binned into consensus sequences. MiTCR, with a Q25 quality threshold and the strictest error-elimination algorithm, was used for CDR3 identification, clonotype clustering and error correction. A nonparametric unseen species model with Euler transformation was used to estimate a lower bound on total TCR beta diversity. TCRdb reprocessing: public reads trimmed at Q25 with fastp, clones called with MiXCR, in-frame beta chains kept. Each entry merges the rows of one CDR3 protein and shows their most common DNA and genes. The V and J calls come from TCRdb's annotation, not from the publication. The table for this sample lists about 840,000 distinct CDR3 sequences; under 35% of them were counted only once. Together, the top ten hold 10% to 13% of the sample.

The approximately 41 donors, aged 6 to 90 years, were systemically healthy Caucasian individuals from Russia. Approximately 9.3 milliliters of peripheral blood were collected from each donor into EDTA-treated Vacutainer tubes. Ficoll-Paque density-gradient centrifugation was used to isolate PBMCs, with at least 6 million obtained per sample. Trizol reagent was used to extract total RNA from PBMCs, with at least 6 micrograms per sample. For every donor, flow cytometry on a PBMC aliquot measured the percentage of naive CD45RAhigh/CD27high T cells. For this clonotype: Its antigen target is currently unknown. No base quality values were provided; no much bigger clone lies one nucleotide off.

The same specimen was also included in a second study, on T cells of mothers and their children. The second study's paper adds: Donors were nine systemically healthy Caucasian individuals: three mothers and their six children. cDNA synthesis used all of the extracted RNA, with around 1.6 ug of RNA in each 15 ul reaction. In the second PCR, the M1S primer introduced both the sample barcodes and 2-4 random nucleotides. Over 8.5 million TCR beta CDR3 reads were obtained for each mother, and some 3.1 million reads were obtained for each child. TCR recombination output is similarly shaped by thymic selection in related and unrelated pairs, with a minor effect exerted by inherited differences. Normalized repertoire overlap was always slightly but never significantly higher in related than unrelated mother-child pairs. No persistent microchimeric T cell clones were found, with a detection sensitivity of approximately 95 clones per million clonotypes. To look for features that set related mother-child pairs apart from unrelated individuals, the researchers ran deep NGS to compare the TCR beta repertoires of mothers and children. Mothers averaged roughly 40 +/- 4 years of age and children averaged around 11 +/- 4 years. After adapters were ligated using NEBNext reagents, the libraries underwent 100+100 nt paired-end sequencing on an Illumina HiSeq 2000. To prevent cross-contamination, the mother and child libraries were prepared one month apart and sequenced in separate runs. For each donor, somewhere between about 450,000 and 2,000,000 distinct TCR beta clonotypes were identified. Naive TCR beta clonotypes were estimated from low-frequency clonotypes matched to each donor's FACS-determined naive share, without sorting.

This TCR was recovered from a woman aged 35 to 49 in good health. The specimen sequenced was blood.

This receptor has the CDR3 CASRGTSVEQFF. The nucleotide sequence reads TGTGCCAGCAGAGGGACTAGCGTCGAGCAGTTCTTC. The chain employs TRBV7-9 and TRBJ2-1; 10 bases in the middle match TRBD2. From its cysteine to its phenylalanine, the CDR3 spans 12 amino acids. The kept DNA is CDR3 alone, 36 bases in frame from the first base. Sequences SEHNR (CDR1) and FQNEAQ (CDR2) are obtained from the germline V gene (reference sequence). V trim: 6 bases; J trim: 10 bases; unmatched bases: 3.